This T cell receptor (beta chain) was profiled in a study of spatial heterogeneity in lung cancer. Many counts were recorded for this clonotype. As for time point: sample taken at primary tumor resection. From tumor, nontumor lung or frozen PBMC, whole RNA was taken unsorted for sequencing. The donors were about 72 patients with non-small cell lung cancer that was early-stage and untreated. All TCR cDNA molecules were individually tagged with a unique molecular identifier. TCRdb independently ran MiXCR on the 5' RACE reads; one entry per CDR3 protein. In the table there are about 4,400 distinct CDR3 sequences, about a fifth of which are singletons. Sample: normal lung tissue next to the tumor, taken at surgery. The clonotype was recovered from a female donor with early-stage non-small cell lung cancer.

The CDR3 sequence is CASSLGVRDQPQHF. The CDR3 DNA reads as TGCGCCAGCAGCTTGGGGGTAAGGGATCAGCCCCAGCATTTT. The chain combines TRBV5-1 with TRBJ1-5; D remains ambiguous. CDR3 length: 14 residues. Trimming left V 0 bases short and J 5 bases short, with 9 bases between. Germline lookup yields CDR1 SGHRS and CDR2 YFSETQ.